Listed below are T cell receptor beta chains from one sample, sequenced in a study of OX40 agonist ivuxolimab in advanced cancers. Repertoires were generated with immunoSEQ multiplex PCR, while TCRdb's copy carries only in-frame clones and drops some. The sample includes fewer than 40,000 clones, approximately 89% of them seen just once. The source was CD4+ or CD8+ T cells sorted from blood, collected in a trial of the OX40 agonist ivuxolimab. Receptor source: an adult with an advanced solid tumor such as melanoma, head and neck, liver or kidney cancer. Both conserved end residues are part of each CDR3. The D gene is left open where the match is weak. The size of a clone is reported for some rows only, either as once, few or many, or as a class for expanded clones.

abundance | j_gene | d_gene | v_gene | CDR3aa | CDR3nt
. | TRBJ1-5 | TRBD1 | TRBV7-3 | CASSQGAGEPQHF | TGTGCCAGCAGTCAGGGGGCGGGGGAGCCCCAGCATTTT
once | TRBJ2-2 | TRBD1 | TRBV9 | CASSVGPRWDRGGDTGELFF | TGTGCCAGCAGCGTAGGACCCAGATGGGACAGGGGAGGCGACACCGGGGAGCTGTTTTTT
. | TRBJ1-2 | . | TRBV7-9 | CASSPAGSNYGYTF | TGTGCCAGCAGCCCCGCGGGCTCTAACTATGGCTACACCTTC
. | TRBJ2-3 | . | TRBV5-1 | CASSLDGGQASTDTQYF | TGCGCCAGCAGCTTGGACGGGGGCCAAGCTAGCACAGATACGCAGTATTTT
once | TRBJ2-1 | TRBD2 | TRBV19 | CASSSLASGDYNEQFF | TGTGCCAGTAGTAGCCTCGCCAGCGGGGATTACAATGAGCAGTTCTTC
. | TRBJ2-1 | . | TRBV5-6 | CASSFWMGLLLYNEQFF | TGTGCCAGCAGCTTTTGGATGGGACTTCTGCTATACAATGAGCAGTTCTTC
few | TRBJ1-1 | . | TRBV5-1 | CASSLEGLVLNTEAFF | TGCGCCAGCAGCTTGGAGGGTCTGGTTTTGAACACTGAAGCTTTCTTT
few | TRBJ1-2 | . | TRBV29-1 | CSVEKYGYTF | TGCAGCGTTGAGAAGTATGGCTACACCTTC
. | TRBJ2-7 | TRBD1 | TRBV28 | CASSSISKTGPIPYEQYF | TGTGCCAGCAGTTCCATCTCAAAGACAGGGCCGATCCCCTACGAGCAGTACTTC
few | TRBJ1-2 | TRBD1 | TRBV5-1 | CASSLNGQELYGYTF | TGCGCCAGCAGCTTAAACGGACAGGAGCTCTATGGCTACACCTTC
few | TRBJ2-2 | TRBD2 | TRBV6-1 | CASSSGEVSGELFF | TGTGCCAGCAGTAGCGGGGAGGTTTCCGGGGAGCTGTTTTTT
. | TRBJ2-7 | . | TRBV6-1 | CASSEPIRDEQYF | TGTGCCAGCAGTGAGCCCATTCGGGACGAGCAGTACTTC
once | TRBJ1-5 | TRBD1 | TRBV18 | CASSDQTGVRNQPQHF | TGTGCCAGCTCAGACCAGACAGGGGTTCGCAATCAGCCCCAGCATTTT
. | TRBJ1-1 | . | TRBV11-3 | CASSPLGAPEAFF | TGTGCCAGCAGCCCACTCGGGGCCCCTGAAGCTTTCTTT
once | TRBJ2-2 | . | TRBV7-9 | CASRTWQGNTGELFF | TGTGCCAGCAGAACCTGGCAGGGGAACACCGGGGAGCTGTTTTTT
. | TRBJ1-1 | . | TRBV10-3 | CAIREFGMNTEAFF | TGTGCCATCAGGGAATTCGGCATGAACACTGAAGCTTTCTTT
. | TRBJ2-7 | TRBD2 | TRBV5-4 | CASSLGGTSGPYEQYF | TGTGCCAGCAGCCTTGGGGGGACTAGCGGCCCCTACGAGCAGTACTTC